This passage covers 30 T cell receptor beta chains from one sample sequenced in a study of regulatory T cells in long-lasting Graves disease. In building TCR beta libraries, iRepertoire HTBI primers were used together with Arm-PCR of CDR3 regions. TCRdb reprocessed the multiplex PCR reads via MiXCR and lists one record per CDR3 protein. The sample lists approximately 440,000 distinct CDR3 sequences, 15% to 20% occurring once. Time point described: newly diagnosed GD, antithyroid drugs for less than 3 months. Generation of the TCR library employed RNA extracted from PBMCs. The sample was also linked to a second study, of T cells in Graves' hyperthyroidism and ophthalmopathy.

Sequencing was performed on peripheral blood mononuclear cells (PBMCs), taken at new diagnosis, from a patient treated with antithyroid drugs. These receptors originate from a man aged 40-49 years with Graves disease.

There are many counts of this clonotype. The chain joins TRBV11-3 to TRBJ2-7, with D tentatively TRBD1 (5 bases). The CDR3 runs to 14 residues. CDR1 and CDR2 from the germline V gene are SGHNT and YENEEA. The V gene lost 3 bases and the J gene lost 6 bases, with 15 bases spanning the gap. The CDR3 region has the DNA TGTGCCAGCAGCTTCACCCAGGGTTTGGGCGAGCAGTACTTC. Residues: CASSFTQGLGEQYF. The whole variable domain, remainder taken from reference TRBV11-3 and TRBJ2-7, is EAGVVQSPRYKIIEKKQPVAFWCNPISGHNTLYWYLQNLGQGPELLIRYENEEAVDDSQLPKDRFSAERLKGVDSTLKIQPAELGDSAVYLCASSFTQGLGEQYFGPGTRLTVT.

This clonotype was seen repeatedly, ten times or more. The chain links TRBV5-1 to TRBJ2-1; weak D call: TRBD2 (5 bases). The CDR3 has 15 amino acids. The germline V and J ends were trimmed by 0 bases and 3 bases, with 10 bases remaining between them. The germline gives CDR1 SGHRS, CDR2 YFSETQ. CDR3 protein: CASSLALRVYNEQFF. The CDR3 DNA reads TGCGCCAGCAGCTTGGCCCTGCGGGTCTACAATGAGCAGTTCTTC.

This clonotype showed up many times. This sequence joins TRBV28 and TRBJ2-1, with no clear D. Germline values: CDR1 MDHEN, CDR2 SYDVKM. The V gene lost 6 bases and the J gene lost 4 bases, with 13 bases spanning the gap. This CDR3 comprises 14 residues. CDR3 region: CASRGRTPYNEQFF. For the CDR3, the DNA is TGTGCCAGCAGAGGACGGACCCCGTACAATGAGCAGTTCTTC.

This clonotype was picked up many times. V is TRBV3-1 and J is TRBJ1-5; 8 bases are a match to TRBD1. Germline loops: CDR1 LGHDT, CDR2 YNNKEL (reference sequence). V was clipped by 4 bases and J by 2 bases; unmatched bases: 7. This CDR3 spans 16 amino acids. The CDR3 region is CASSRGQGAGNQPQHF. DNA of the CDR3: TGTGCCAGCAGCCGAGGACAGGGTGCGGGCAATCAGCCCCAGCATTTT.

This clonotype was seen a few times. The chain links TRBV2 to TRBJ2-7, with D possibly TRBD2 on 6 matching bases. V lost 8 bases to trimming and J lost 3 bases, with 14 bases between them. The length of the CDR3 is 13 residues. Germline V CDR1 and CDR2: SNHLY, FYNNEI. CDR3 nucleotides: TGTGCCAGCCGCCTGACGGGAGACTACGAGCAGTACTTC. This sequence encodes CASRLTGDYEQYF.

The rearrangement joins TRBV20-1 to TRBJ2-1; TRBD2 agrees at 11 bases. V shed 3 bases and J 4 bases; nucleotides not matched to a gene: 5. The CDR3 extends over 15 amino acids. The V gene's germline CDR1 is DFQATT and CDR2 SNEGSKA (reference sequence). The CDR3 loop is CSARLAGGWYNEQFF. In DNA, the CDR3 is TGCAGTGCTAGGCTAGCGGGAGGATGGTACAATGAGCAGTTCTTC.

V usage is TRBV12-3 or TRBV12-4 and J usage is TRBJ2-7, with 8 bases that match TRBD1. J lost 3 bases, V lost 6 bases, and 4 bases had no gene match. The CDR3 sequence is 13 residues long. CDR3 DNA: TGTGCCAGCAGAGGCGACAGGGGCTACGAGCAGTACTTC. This sequence encodes CASRGDRGYEQYF.

V usage is TRBV14 and J usage is TRBJ2-1; D may be TRBD2 (6 bases). Germline V gives CDR1 SGHDN, CDR2 FVKESK. The CDR3 loop spans 15 amino acids. Trimming pared 1 base from V and 3 bases from J, leaving 10 bases between. CDR3 residues: CASSQVPTSYNEQFF. CDR3 sequence (DNA): TGTGCCAGCAGCCAAGTTCCGACTAGCTACAATGAGCAGTTCTTC.

This clonotype was detected ten times or more. This chain links TRBV15 with TRBJ2-7; TRBD1 matches at 8 bases. The V and J ends lost 0 bases and 5 bases, in that order; junction bases with no gene match: 6. The CDR3 covers 15 residues. Per germline, CDR1 LNHNV and CDR2 YYDKDF (reference sequence). CDR3 amino acids: CATSRDRQGWDEQYF. The CDR3 DNA sequence: TGTGCCACCAGCAGAGATCGACAGGGGTGGGACGAGCAGTACTTC.

The count of this clonotype is one. The J gene is TRBJ1-5, the V gene TRBV6-1; 8 bases match TRBD1. Germline assignment: CDR1 MNHNS and CDR2 SASEGT. The CDR3 loop spans 15 amino acids. V lost 3 bases to trimming and J lost 5 bases; unmatched junction nucleotides: 6. This CDR3 reads CASSEYQGAYQPQHF. CDR3 nucleotide sequence: TGTGCCAGCAGTGAGTACCAGGGGGCTTATCAGCCCCAGCATTTT.

The V and J genes are TRBV5-4 and TRBJ2-3; D is unclear. Germline lookup yields CDR1 SGHNT and CDR2 YYREEE (reference sequence). There are 13 residues in the CDR3. V was trimmed by 3 bases and J by 0 bases, leaving 5 bases between them. DNA for the CDR3: TGTGCCAGCAGCTCGATTAGCACAGATACGCAGTATTTT. It codes for CASSSISTDTQYF.

This clonotype came up many times. V gene TRBV18 combines with J gene TRBJ2-1; no firm D call. V shed 8 bases and J shed 0 bases, with 8 bases lying between them. CDR1 is KGHSH and CDR2 is LQKENI in the germline V gene. This CDR3 comprises 13 residues. The CDR3 DNA reads TGTGCCAGCAGTCCTAGCTCCTACAATGAGCAGTTCTTC. Protein sequence: CASSPSSYNEQFF.

The rearrangement uses TRBV15 and TRBJ2-1; 8 bases are a match to TRBD1. Looked up from germline, CDR1 is LNHNV and CDR2 is YYDKDF (reference sequence). Trimming removed 5 bases from V and 8 bases from J; junction bases left unmatched: 8. The CDR3 covers 14 residues. The CDR3 is CATSPRGLDDEQFF. For the CDR3, the DNA is TGTGCCACCAGCCCCAGGGGGCTCGACGATGAGCAGTTCTTC.

This clonotype was seen ten or more times. This sequence joins TRBV28 and TRBJ1-6; no clear D. The CDR3 sequence is 12 residues long. Trimming shortened V by 6 bases and J by 9 bases, and 9 bases separated the two germline ends. Germline values: CDR1 MDHEN, CDR2 SYDVKM. In DNA, the CDR3 is TGTGCCAGCAGCTTAACCGGTTCACCCCTCCACTTT. Amino acid sequence: CASSLTGSPLHF.

This clonotype was counted only a few times. The J gene is TRBJ2-7, the V gene TRBV6-2 or TRBV6-3; 9 bases are shared with TRBD1. CDR3 size: 15 residues. Per germline, CDR1 MNHEY and CDR2 SVGEGT. V lost 6 bases, J lost 3 bases, and 9 bases stayed unmatched. As DNA, the CDR3 is TGTGCCAGCAGCTTACTCCGGGGACAGGGCTACGAGCAGTACTTC. It translates to CASSLLRGQGYEQYF.

J is TRBJ2-1 and V is TRBV5-1; TRBD1 matches at 10 bases. From germline, CDR1 is SGHRS and CDR2 YFSETQ. The CDR3 loop spans 15 amino acids. The trim removed 6 bases at V and 7 bases at J, leaving 10 bases unmatched. In DNA, the CDR3 is TGCGCCAGCAACCCGCGCCCGGGACAGGGGAATGAGCAGTTCTTC. Protein: CASNPRPGQGNEQFF.

This clonotype was observed many times. The V call is TRBV29-1, the J call TRBJ2-2; TRBD2 aligns across 9 bases. V lost 4 bases and J lost 4; bases outside the gene matches: 1. The germline gives CDR1 SQVTM, CDR2 ANQGSEA. CDR3 length equals 13 residues. The CDR3 here is CSVALAGTGELFF. The DNA of the CDR3 is TGCAGCGTTGCACTAGCGGGCACCGGGGAGCTGTTTTTT.

This clonotype has a count of ten or more. V is TRBV11-2 and J is TRBJ2-3; tentative D call: TRBD2 (6 bases). The germline V and J ends were trimmed by 5 bases and 1 base, with 16 bases remaining between them. Per germline, CDR1 SGHAT and CDR2 FQNNGV. The CDR3 length is 16 residues. CDR3 nucleotides: TGTGCCAGCAGCCCCCGACTAGGGTCGGGCACAGATACGCAGTATTTT. Translating it yields CASSPRLGSGTDTQYF. Full variable domain (rest looked up from reference TRBV11-2 and TRBJ2-3): EAGVAQSPRYKIIEKRQSVAFWCNPISGHATLYWYQQILGQGPKLLIQFQNNGVVDDSQLPKDRFSAERLKGVDSTLKIQPAKLEDSAVYLCASSPRLGSGTDTQYFGPGTRLTVL.

The CDR3 is CSVGTSPNQPQHF. For the CDR3, the DNA is TGCAGCGTTGGTACGTCACCCAATCAGCCCCAGCATTTT. The chain joins TRBV29-1 to TRBJ1-5; no reliable D call. Trimming cost V 4 bases and J 3 bases, with 10 bases left between them. The CDR3 covers 13 residues. Per the germline V gene, CDR1 is SQVTM and CDR2 is ANQGSEA.

Comments on this clonotype: An end of the junction differs from the germline gene, which may be a read error. J is TRBJ2-1 and V is TRBV5-1, with D possibly being TRBD1 or TRBD2 (6 bases each). This CDR3 spans 14 amino acids. The V gene's germline CDR1 is SGHRS and CDR2 YFSETQ. CDR3 protein: CASSVVGGQYEQFF. DNA of the CDR3: TGTGCCAGCAGCGTAGTGGGGGGCCAGTATGAGCAGTTCTTC.

This clonotype has more than one count but fewer than ten. The chain has TRBV7-2 and TRBJ1-5, with D possibly being TRBD1 (6 bases). CDR1 is SGHTA and CDR2 is FQGNSA in the germline V gene. Trimming took 5 bases from V and 2 from J, leaving 10 bases between them. The CDR3 is 14 amino acids. CDR3 residues: CASSPRTGNQPQHF. Here the CDR3 DNA reads TGTGCCAGCAGCCCACGGACAGGCAATCAGCCCCAGCATTTT.

At least ten counts were recorded for this clonotype. The V and J genes are TRBV2 and TRBJ2-1; TRBD2 agrees at 12 bases. In germline, CDR1 is SNHLY, CDR2 FYNNEI. The trim removed 2 bases at V and 9 bases at J, leaving 5 bases unmatched. There are 15 residues in the CDR3. The CDR3 loop reads CASSERLAGEAEQFF. The DNA for the CDR3 is TGTGCCAGCAGTGAAAGACTAGCGGGAGAGGCTGAGCAGTTCTTC. Full variable domain (rest looked up from reference TRBV2 and TRBJ2-1): EPEVTQTPSHQVTQMGQEVILRCVPISNHLYFYWYRQILGQKVEFLVSFYNNEISEKSEIFDDQFSVERPDGSNFTLKIRSTKLEDSAMYFCASSERLAGEAEQFFGPGTRLTVL.

To note about this clonotype: This may come from a read error, since a much larger clone is one base off. The chain recombines TRBV28 with TRBJ1-5, with 7 bases lining up with TRBD1. The length of the CDR3 is 16 residues. Germline CDR1 is MDHEN and CDR2 is SYDVKM. The CDR3 coding sequence is TGTGCCGGCAGTTCCGAACAGGGGCTGGGAAGTCAGCCCCAGCATTTT. This sequence encodes CAGSSEQGLGSQPQHF. Using reference TRBV28 and TRBJ1-5 for the parts outside the CDR3, the full variable domain is DVKVTQSSRYLVKRTGEKVFLECVQDMDHENMFWYRQDPGLGLRLIYFSYDVKMKEKGDIPEGYSVSREKKERFSLILESASTNQTSMYLCAGSSEQGLGSQPQHFGDGTRLSIL.

This clonotype was seen a handful of times. The chain joins TRBV19 to TRBJ2-2; D is unclear. V gave up 1 base and J gave up 7 bases, with 7 bases separating them. The CDR3 sequence is 13 residues long. The germline CDR1 and CDR2 sequences are LNHDA and SQIVND (reference sequence). The CDR3 region has the DNA TGTGCCAGTAGTATAGGAATGGGCGGGGAGCTGTTTTTT. It encodes CASSIGMGGELFF.

This clonotype was detected ten times or more. The chain links TRBV12-3 or TRBV12-4 to TRBJ2-7; TRBD1 aligns across 9 bases. The CDR3 extends over 14 amino acids. J gave up 2 bases and V 6 bases, and 5 bases lay outside the gene matches. This CDR3 is CASRRDRATYEQYF. Here the CDR3 DNA reads TGTGCCAGCAGGCGGGACAGGGCGACCTACGAGCAGTACTTC.

This clonotype was observed at least ten times. This chain uses TRBV7-9 with TRBJ2-3, with TRBD2 as a possible D gene (5 bases). Germline loops: CDR1 SEHNR, CDR2 FQNEAQ (reference sequence). The CDR3 length is 14 residues. V gave up 5 bases and J gave up 6 bases, with 15 bases separating them. The DNA for the CDR3 is TGTGCCAGCAGCCTACGACGAGGGCTCGATACGCAGTATTTT. This sequence encodes CASSLRRGLDTQYF.

Ten or more counts support this clonotype. This chain uses TRBV6-1 with TRBJ2-5, with 12 bases matching TRBD1. The CDR3 runs to 15 residues. With 5 bases clipped from V and 5 bases from J, the junction kept 6 bases outside the gene matches. Germline V gives CDR1 MNHNS, CDR2 SASEGT. The CDR3 bases are TGTGCCAGCAGTCTCCCGGGACAGGGGGCTGAGACCCAGTACTTC. Translated, it gives CASSLPGQGAETQYF.

The V gene is TRBV14, the J gene TRBJ2-3; 8 positions agree with TRBD2. The CDR3 length is 16 residues. V shed 4 bases, J shed 2 bases, and the junction held 8 bases outside the gene matches. The V gene's germline CDR1 is SGHDN and CDR2 FVKESK. The CDR3 here is CASSPLAGLNTDTQYF. CDR3 nucleotide sequence: TGTGCCAGCAGCCCCCTAGCGGGCCTCAACACAGATACGCAGTATTTT.

The chain has TRBV3-1 and TRBJ2-7; D perhaps matches TRBD1 (6 bases). CDR1 is LGHDT, CDR2 YNNKEL, per germline (reference sequence). The CDR3 loop spans 14 amino acids. Trimming removed 1 base at V and 5 bases at J, with 12 bases between. The CDR3 spells CASSQGGRGHEQYF. CDR3 DNA: TGTGCCAGCAGCCAAGGGGGCAGGGGCCACGAGCAGTACTTC.

This clonotype was picked up a small number of times. This likely stems from a read error, as it lies one base from a far larger clone. CDR3 protein: CASSFGASYEQFF. DNA for the CDR3: TGTGCCAGCAGCTTCGGGGCTTCCTACGAGCAGTTCTTC. The V and J genes are TRBV28 and TRBJ2-1; either TRBD1 or TRBD2 may supply D (5 bases each). CDR3 length: 13 amino acids. V lost 6 bases to trimming and J lost 10 bases, with 16 bases between them. Germline CDR1 and CDR2: MDHEN and SYDVKM.